Following are 4 T cell receptor beta chains from one sample sequenced in a study of post-analysis software for immune sequencing data. These receptors have no known antigen. Carried by the TCR beta cDNA libraries were unique molecular identifiers. TCRdb redid the calling of the PCR reads with MiXCR, one entry per CDR3 protein. The sample comprises 750,000 to 950,000 distinct CDR3 sequences, around 42% of which are singletons, and 4.9% rests with the top ten. Notes on the study in general: Several TRBV segments (TRBV5-6, TRBV5-1 and TRBV20-1 among them) occurred more frequently in patients than in controls.

The sequenced sample consisted of blood. The receptors were sampled from a girl between 10 and 17 years old with multiple sclerosis.

The V gene is TRBV7-3, the J gene TRBJ2-7; 8 positions match TRBD2. The ends lost 5 bases at V and 0 bases at J; junction bases unmatched: 9. This CDR3 is 16 amino acids long. Germline loops: CDR1 SGHTA, CDR2 FQGTGA. This CDR3 is CASSATGGASSYEQYF. Written as DNA, the CDR3 is TGTGCCAGCAGCGCGACCGGGGGGGCTAGCTCCTACGAGCAGTACTTC. Combining the CDR3 with reference TRBV7-3 and TRBJ2-7 gives the whole variable domain GAGVSQTPSNKVTEKGKYVELRCDPISGHTALYWYRQSLGQGPEFLIYFQGTGAADDSGLPNDRFFAVRPEGSVSTLKIQRTERGDSAVYLCASSATGGASSYEQYFGPGTRLTVT.

This clonotype was detected a few times. The V and J genes are TRBV24-1 and TRBJ2-3; 11 bases fit TRBD2. Germline lookup yields CDR1 KGHDR and CDR2 SFDVKD. The CDR3 covers 16 residues. V lost 4 bases, J lost 3 bases, and 5 bases stayed unmatched. CDR3 in amino acids: CATSDPGLAETDTQYF. The CDR3 region has the DNA TGTGCCACCAGTGACCCGGGACTAGCGGAAACAGATACGCAGTATTTT.

The chain joins TRBV7-6 to TRBJ1-2; 9 bases are a match to TRBD1. The CDR3 contains 12 residues. The V gene's germline CDR1 is SGHVS and CDR2 FNYEAQ. V lost 3 bases, J lost 11 bases, and 4 bases stayed unmatched. The CDR3 DNA is TGTGCCAGCAGCTTGGGGGGACAGGGATACACCTTC. It encodes CASSLGGQGYTF.

The chain combines TRBV29-1 with TRBJ2-1; D may be TRBD2 (5 bases). CDR3 length: 12 amino acids. The V and J ends lost 4 bases and 9 bases respectively, with 13 bases between them. Germline-derived CDR1 and CDR2 are SQVTM and ANQGSEA. DNA of the CDR3: TGCAGCGTTGGAACTGGACTGGGTGAGCAGTTCTTC. As protein: CSVGTGLGEQFF.